Below, 31 T cell receptor beta chains from the same sample are listed, as sequenced in a study of T cell repertoires in cytomegalovirus infection. TCRdb redid the calling of the reads with MiXCR, one entry per CDR3 protein. Of roughly 90,000 distinct CDR3 sequences in the sample, about 24% were seen once. These receptors have no identified antigens. Specimen: CD8+ T cells from cultured PBMCs, collected from culture after CMV antigen stimulation. Receptor source: a human donor in good health (CMV status not recorded). Some clones in this sample may be carry-over from other donors' samples.

This chain links TRBV28 with TRBJ2-7; 7 nucleotides align to TRBD1. Germline V gene lookup returns CDR1 MDHEN and CDR2 SYDVKM. The junction had 10 bases not matched to a gene; V was cut back by 6 bases and J by 2 bases. This CDR3 contains 15 residues. CDR3 region: CASRRTQGLAYEQYF. CDR3 bases: TGTGCCAGCAGGAGAACACAGGGGCTTGCCTACGAGCAGTACTTC.

This clonotype appeared a few times. V usage is TRBV5-1 and J usage is TRBJ2-3, with 8 bases aligning to TRBD2. Germline CDR1 reads SGHRS; CDR2 reads YFSETQ. V gave up 0 bases and J gave up 6 bases; unmatched junction bases: 3. This CDR3 region has 14 residues. CDR3 residues: CASSLDGGGDTQYF. The CDR3 bases are TGCGCCAGCAGCTTGGACGGGGGGGGTGATACGCAGTATTTT. Supplemented by reference TRBV5-1 and TRBJ2-3, the full variable domain reads KAGVTQTPRYLIKTRGQQVTLSCSPISGHRSVSWYQQTPGQGLQFLFEYFSETQRNKGNFPGRFSGRQFSNSRSEMNVSTLELGDSALYLCASSLDGGGDTQYFGPGTRLTVL.

This clonotype has a count of ten or more. The genes are TRBV7-2 and TRBJ2-7; TRBD2 agrees at 8 bases. The CDR3 sequence is 15 residues long. V was clipped by 1 base and J by 0 bases; unmatched bases: 2. Per germline, CDR1 SGHTA and CDR2 FQGNSA. CDR3 bases: TGTGCCAGCAGCTTAGTCAGCGGGAGCTCCTACGAGCAGTACTTC. Its protein is CASSLVSGSSYEQYF.

Only one count was recorded for this clonotype. Germline is not matched at one junction end, which may reflect a read error. This chain links TRBV5-1 with TRBJ2-7; 8 positions agree with TRBD2. Germline CDR1 is SGHRS and CDR2 is YFSETQ. The CDR3 contains 15 residues. The CDR3 DNA is TGCACCAGCAGCCCTGAAACGGGGGGGATCCACGAGCAGTACTTC. Its protein is CTSSPETGGIHEQYF.

This chain uses TRBV4-3 with TRBJ2-3; TRBD1 matches 10 bases. V trimming: 3 bases; J trimming: 1 base; junction bases outside the gene matches: 1. The CDR3 runs 15 residues. Per the germline V gene, CDR1 is LGHNA and CDR2 is YSLEER. The CDR3 spells CASSQGTGGTDTQYF. The CDR3 DNA follows: TGCGCCAGCAGCCAGGGGACAGGGGGCACAGATACGCAGTATTTT.

This clonotype was observed a few times. The chain links TRBV15 to TRBJ1-1; D is unresolved. The germline CDR1 and CDR2 sequences are LNHNV and YYDKDF (reference sequence). V shed 0 bases and J shed 3 bases, with 11 bases lying between them. CDR3 length: 15 residues. CDR3 DNA sequence: TGTGCCACCAGCAGAGATGCGCTTTACGACACTGAAGCTTTCTTT. It codes for CATSRDALYDTEAFF.

This clonotype was observed a handful of times. CDR3 amino acids: CASSRAGFYEQYF. The CDR3 nucleotides are TGTGCCAGCAGTAGGGCAGGTTTCTACGAGCAGTACTTC. V and J are TRBV27 and TRBJ2-7; D remains unclear. The CDR3 totals 13 residues. In germline, CDR1 is MNHEY, CDR2 SMNVEV (reference sequence). V was cut by 5 bases and J by 3 bases, with 11 bases left in between.

For this clonotype: One junction end disagrees with the germline gene, perhaps due to a read error. The chain combines TRBV11-2 with TRBJ2-1; possible D gene TRBD1, 5 bases. The CDR3 extends over 13 amino acids. Germline values: CDR1 SGHAT, CDR2 FQNNGV. The CDR3 spells CTSSFSQGNEQFF. DNA for the CDR3: TGTACCAGCAGCTTCTCCCAGGGCAATGAGCAGTTCTTC.

The rearrangement uses TRBV28 and TRBJ1-5; 7 bases map to TRBD1. From germline, CDR1 is MDHEN and CDR2 SYDVKM. V gave up 3 bases and J gave up 6 bases; unmatched junction bases: 11. The CDR3 extends over 16 amino acids. Here the CDR3 reads CASSFGTRGGGQPQHF. The CDR3, as DNA: TGTGCCAGCAGTTTCGGGACCAGGGGGGGGGGTCAGCCCCAGCATTTT. The whole variable domain, remainder taken from reference TRBV28 and TRBJ1-5, is DVKVTQSSRYLVKRTGEKVFLECVQDMDHENMFWYRQDPGLGLRLIYFSYDVKMKEKGDIPEGYSVSREKKERFSLILESASTNQTSMYLCASSFGTRGGGQPQHFGDGTRLSIL.

A few counts support this clonotype. This sequence joins TRBV27 and TRBJ2-3; D may be TRBD2 (6 bases). Germline V gene data show CDR1 as MNHEY and CDR2 as SMNVEV (reference sequence). Trimming shortened V by 5 bases and J by 1 base, and 19 bases separated the two germline ends. The CDR3 runs 17 residues. The CDR3 protein is CASSTPGLWLGTDTQYF. The CDR3 nucleotides read TGTGCCAGCAGTACACCGGGACTCTGGCTCGGCACAGATACGCAGTATTTT.

At least ten counts were recorded for this clonotype. The chain couples TRBV6-1 to TRBJ1-2; D remains ambiguous. In germline, CDR1 is MNHNS, CDR2 SASEGT. The V gene lost 8 bases and the J gene lost 8 bases, with 12 bases spanning the gap. The CDR3 has 11 amino acids. CDR3 sequence: CASLSPEGYTF. CDR3 coding DNA: TGTGCCAGCTTATCACCGGAAGGCTACACCTTC.

This clonotype was picked up many times. The chain is built from TRBV7-8 and TRBJ2-7; 9 bases map to TRBD1. Trimming took 4 bases from V and 2 from J; bases not matched to a gene: 6. The V gene's germline CDR1 is SGHVS and CDR2 FQNEAQ. The CDR3 totals 15 residues. CDR3 residues: CASSWPGQGTYEQYF. The DNA of the CDR3 is TGTGCCAGCAGCTGGCCGGGACAGGGTACCTACGAGCAGTACTTC.

The chain joins TRBV27 to TRBJ2-5; 7 bases align to TRBD1. The CDR3 extends over 14 amino acids. After removal of 3 bases from V and 5 bases from J, the junction contained 6 bases not matched to a gene. Germline assignment: CDR1 MNHEY and CDR2 SMNVEV (reference sequence). The CDR3 DNA reads as TGTGCCAGCAGTTTTTCACAGGGGTGGGAGACCCAGTACTTC. As protein: CASSFSQGWETQYF.

This clonotype was found a few times. V usage is TRBV5-5 and J usage is TRBJ1-1; D might be TRBD1 (6 bases). The V end lost 0 bases, the J end lost 3 bases, and 12 bases lay between the germline ends. The length of the CDR3 is 15 residues. Per germline, CDR1 SGHKS and CDR2 YYEKEE (reference sequence). In DNA form, the CDR3 reads TGTGCCAGCAGCTTGGAAGGGGGTGGTTACACTGAAGCTTTCTTT. Residues: CASSLEGGGYTEAFF.

About this clonotype: At one of its ends the junction is not consistent with the germline gene, which may arise from a read error. The CDR3 is CVSSPGQSTDTQYF. The CDR3 DNA sequence: TGTGTCAGCAGTCCGGGACAGAGCACAGATACGCAGTATTTT. V and J are TRBV12-3 or TRBV12-4 and TRBJ2-3; 7 positions agree with TRBD1. The CDR3 loop spans 14 amino acids.

This clonotype has ten or more counts. The chain has TRBV11-1 and TRBJ2-1; 7 nucleotides line up with TRBD1. The germline gives CDR1 SGHAT, CDR2 FQDESV (reference sequence). This CDR3 contains 15 residues. Germline trimming cut 2 bases from V and 6 bases from J; bases unmatched to any gene: 7. The DNA for the CDR3 is TGTGCCAGCAGCTTATCCGGGACAGCCATCAATGAGCAGTTCTTC. The encoded protein is CASSLSGTAINEQFF. Looking up the rest from reference TRBV11-1 and TRBJ2-1 gives the full variable domain: EAEVAQSPRYKITEKSQAVAFWCDPISGHATLYWYRQILGQGPELLVQFQDESVVDDSQLPKDRFSAERLKGVDSTLKIQPAELGDSAMYLCASSLSGTAINEQFFGPGTRLTVL.

This chain joins TRBV5-6 and TRBJ1-6; 7 nucleotides line up with TRBD1. The germline V gene encodes CDR1 SGHDT and CDR2 YYEEEE. CDR3 length: 17 residues. V lost 0 bases to trimming and J lost 5 bases; unmatched junction nucleotides: 8. In DNA form, the CDR3 reads TGTGCCAGCAGCTTGGAGGGGGCAGGGGTGAATAATTCACCCCTCCACTTT. Translated: CASSLEGAGVNNSPLHF.

The gene calls are TRBV27 and TRBJ1-4; D remains unclear. Looked up from germline, CDR1 is MNHEY and CDR2 is SMNVEV (reference sequence). V was pared by 5 bases and J by 0 bases, with 7 bases between. CDR3 size: 14 residues. The CDR3 DNA follows: TGTGCCAGCAGTCGGACGGCAACTAATGAAAAACTGTTTTTT. Protein: CASSRTATNEKLFF.

V gene TRBV6-5 combines with J gene TRBJ2-7, with a tentative D call TRBD2 (6 bases). There are 13 residues in the CDR3. Per germline, CDR1 MNHEY and CDR2 SVGAGI. V lost 6 bases and J 5 bases, leaving 14 bases between the germline ends. This CDR3 is CASRPTSFHEQYF. The CDR3 coding sequence is TGTGCCAGCAGACCTACTAGCTTCCACGAGCAGTACTTC.

This clonotype was observed a handful of times. This rearrangement joins TRBV5-1 to TRBJ1-2, with 9 bases lining up with TRBD1. Germline V gene sequence: CDR1 SGHRS, CDR2 YFSETQ. Germline trimming cut 3 bases from V and 1 base from J; bases unmatched to any gene: 4. The length of the CDR3 is 15 residues. The CDR3 bases are TGCGCCAGCAGCTCCTGGACAGGGGATAACTATGGCTACACCTTC. Amino acid sequence: CASSSWTGDNYGYTF.

Here the CDR3 reads CASSDRGLAGNEQFF. The CDR3 DNA is TGTGCCAGCAGTGACCGAGGACTAGCGGGCAATGAGCAGTTCTTC. The V and J genes are TRBV2 and TRBJ2-1; 11 bases line up with TRBD2. The V and J ends lost 3 bases and 6 bases, in that order; junction bases with no gene match: 4. The CDR3 is made up of 15 amino acids. Germline CDR1 reads SNHLY; CDR2 reads FYNNEI.

This sequence joins TRBV6-5 and TRBJ2-7; D might be TRBD1 or TRBD2, each matching 5 bases. Germline CDR1 is MNHEY and CDR2 is SVGAGI. Trimming removed 5 bases at V and 0 bases at J, with 11 bases between. The CDR3 totals 14 residues. In DNA, the CDR3 is TGTGCCAGCAGTGACGGGACGGCCTCCTACGAGCAGTACTTC. It codes for CASSDGTASYEQYF.

The chain is built from TRBV27 and TRBJ1-2, with D possibly TRBD1 on 5 matching bases. CDR3 length: 13 residues. Trimming left V 3 bases short and J 6 bases short, with 11 bases between. In germline, CDR1 is MNHEY, CDR2 SMNVEV (reference sequence). CDR3 in amino acids: CASSLGGIHGYTF. The CDR3 bases are TGTGCCAGCAGTTTGGGGGGAATTCATGGCTACACCTTC.

The chain carries TRBV5-4 and TRBJ2-1; TRBD1 might be the D (5 bases). The CDR3 loop spans 15 amino acids. The V gene lost 6 bases and the J gene lost 3 bases, with 16 bases spanning the gap. Per the germline V gene, CDR1 is SGHNT and CDR2 is YYREEE (reference sequence). The CDR3 nucleotides read TGTGCCAGCACCGAGCAGGGTGGTGTCTACAATGAGCAGTTCTTC. Translating it yields CASTEQGGVYNEQFF.

As concerns this clonotype: This could be a read error, since a much larger clone is one nucleotide away. The rearrangement links TRBV7-9 to TRBJ1-5; D not resolved. Germline V gene sequence: CDR1 SEHNR, CDR2 FQNEAQ (reference sequence). This CDR3 is 13 amino acids long. Trimming took 2 bases from V and 2 from J, leaving 4 bases between them. The CDR3 here is CASSLCGNQPQHF. In DNA form, the CDR3 reads TGTGCCAGCAGCTTATGTGGCAATCAGCCCCAGCATTTT.

The sample holds a few counts of this clonotype. V usage is TRBV6-2 or TRBV6-3 and J usage is TRBJ2-7; D uncertain. Germline V gene sequence: CDR1 MNHEY, CDR2 SVGEGT. The V end lost 0 bases, the J end lost 1 base, and 10 bases lay between the germline ends. The CDR3 has 15 residues. The CDR3 region has the DNA TGTGCCAGCAGTTACTCGCCTGAGGAGTCCTACGAGCAGTACTTC. It codes for CASSYSPEESYEQYF.

This rearrangement joins TRBV27 to TRBJ2-6; tentatively, D is TRBD2 (5 bases). CDR1 is MNHEY, CDR2 SMNVEV, per germline (reference sequence). Deletions cut 5 bases from V and 1 base from J, with 12 bases between. CDR3 size: 16 residues. In DNA form, the CDR3 reads TGTGCCAGCAGTCCTCGGACTCCATCTGGGGCCAACGTCCTGACTTTC. It yields the protein CASSPRTPSGANVLTF.

Concerning this clonotype itself: A read error is possible here, since a much larger clone lies one base away. V is TRBV4-3 and J is TRBJ2-3, with 10 bases identical to TRBD2. The CDR3 runs to 17 residues. Per germline, CDR1 LGHNA and CDR2 YSLEER. CDR3 protein: CASSQDWTSGSTDTRYF. The CDR3 DNA is TGCGCCAGCAGCCAAGATTGGACTAGCGGTAGCACAGATACGCGGTATTTT.

CDR3 nucleotides: TGTGCTAGTGGTTTCCCTTATCAGGGATCTAGTGGCTACACCTTC. This gives the protein CASGFPYQGSSGYTF. The chain is built from TRBV12-5 and TRBJ1-2; D possibly corresponds to TRBD1 (5 bases). V shed 3 bases and J shed 7 bases, with 18 bases lying between them. The length of the CDR3 is 15 residues. Per germline, CDR1 LGHNT and CDR2 FRNRAP.

This clonotype was observed many times. The chain couples TRBV7-2 to TRBJ2-1, with D perhaps given as TRBD1 or TRBD2 (6 bases each). The CDR3 covers 16 residues. Trimming cost V 2 bases and J 7 bases, with 18 bases left between them. CDR1 is SGHTA and CDR2 is FQGNSA in the germline V gene. CDR3 loop: CASSLTRGGRGNEQFF. The DNA for the CDR3 is TGTGCCAGCAGCTTAACCCGTGGGGGGCGTGGGAATGAGCAGTTCTTC.

The V and J genes are TRBV19 and TRBJ1-4, with no clear D. The CDR3 contains 15 residues. In germline, CDR1 is LNHDA, CDR2 SQIVND (reference sequence). V was trimmed by 4 bases and J by 3 bases, leaving 12 bases between them. In nucleotides, the CDR3 is TGTGCCAGTAGTACCCGGGTGTCTCCTAATGAAAAACTGTTTTTT. This sequence encodes CASSTRVSPNEKLFF.